This T cell receptor beta chain stems from a study of blood T cell repertoires in COVID-19. Study details: Sites across the United States, Italy and Spain contributed samples from acute and convalescent COVID-19. T cells, B-cell-depleted T cells, or PBMCs provided the cDNA or gDNA that served as material.

Under the authors' procedure: By means of reference gene primer amplification, nucleated cell counts were estimated. Sequencing used immunoSEQ multiplex PCR; TCRdb keeps in-frame clones, though not all of them. The V and J calls and the clone size are those of that table, but D and trimming were determined from the DNA. The sample has 470,000 or so clones; 70% to 90% are singletons. This TCR derives from a human donor in a cohort sampled during active COVID-19. Sequenced: peripheral blood.

The CDR3 nucleotides are TGTGCCAGCAGTCGGGGGGAGCGGGGTAGGGGAGGGCAGTTCTTC. As protein: CASSRGERGRGGQFF. The chain has TRBV6-5 and TRBJ2-1; 7 nucleotides line up with TRBD2. Germline trimming cut 5 bases from V and 12 bases from J; bases unmatched to any gene: 16. Germline V gives CDR1 MNHEY, CDR2 SVGAGI. This CDR3 is built from 15 residues.